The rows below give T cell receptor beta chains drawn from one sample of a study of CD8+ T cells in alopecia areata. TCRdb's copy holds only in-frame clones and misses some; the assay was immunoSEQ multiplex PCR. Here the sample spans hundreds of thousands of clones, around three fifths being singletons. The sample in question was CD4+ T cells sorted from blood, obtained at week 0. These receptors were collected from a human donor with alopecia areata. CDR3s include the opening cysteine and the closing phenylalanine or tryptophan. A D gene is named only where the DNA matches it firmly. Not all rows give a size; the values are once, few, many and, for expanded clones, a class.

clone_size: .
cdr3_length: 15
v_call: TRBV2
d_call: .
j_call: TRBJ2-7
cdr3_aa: CASKSTWMNSYEQYF
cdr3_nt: TGTGCCAGCAAATCGACATGGATGAACTCCTACGAGCAGTACTTC

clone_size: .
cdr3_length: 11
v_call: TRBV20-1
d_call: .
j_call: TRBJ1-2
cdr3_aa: CSARGPFGYTF
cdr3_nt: TGCAGTGCTAGGGGGCCCTTTGGCTACACCTTC

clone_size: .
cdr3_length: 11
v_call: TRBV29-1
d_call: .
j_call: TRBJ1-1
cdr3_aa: CSVLENTEAFF
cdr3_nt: TGCAGCGTTCTAGAGAACACTGAAGCTTTCTTT

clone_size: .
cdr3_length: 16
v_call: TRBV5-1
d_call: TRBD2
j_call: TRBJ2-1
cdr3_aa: CASSPKAGGLVEEQFF
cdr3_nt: TGCGCCAGCAGCCCCAAAGCGGGAGGTCTAGTTGAGGAGCAGTTCTTC

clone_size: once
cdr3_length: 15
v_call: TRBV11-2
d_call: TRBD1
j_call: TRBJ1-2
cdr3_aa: CASSSIRTGNSGYTF
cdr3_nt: TGTGCCAGCAGCTCCATACGGACAGGGAACTCTGGCTACACCTTC

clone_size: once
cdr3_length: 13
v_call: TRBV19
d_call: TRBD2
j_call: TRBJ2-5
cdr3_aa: CASSIGAGETQYF
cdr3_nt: TGTGCCAGTAGTATTGGAGCGGGGGAGACCCAGTACTTC

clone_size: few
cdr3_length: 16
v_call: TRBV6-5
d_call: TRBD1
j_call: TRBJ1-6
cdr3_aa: CASSWGQGRRDSPLHF
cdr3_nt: TGTGCCAGCAGTTGGGGACAGGGGAGACGTGATTCACCCCTCCACTTT

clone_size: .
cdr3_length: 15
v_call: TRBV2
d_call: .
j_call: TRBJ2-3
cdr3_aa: CASRDYSTRTDTQYF
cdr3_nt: TGTGCCAGCCGTGATTACAGCACCCGCACAGATACGCAGTATTTT

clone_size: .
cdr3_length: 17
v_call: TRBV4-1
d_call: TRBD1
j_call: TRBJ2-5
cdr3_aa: CASSQDGPQGGQETQYF
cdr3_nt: TGCGCCAGCAGCCAAGATGGCCCACAGGGGGGCCAAGAGACCCAGTACTTC

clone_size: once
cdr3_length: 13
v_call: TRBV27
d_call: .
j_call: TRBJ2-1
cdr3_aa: CASNPSGANEQFF
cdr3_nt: TGTGCCAGCAATCCCAGCGGTGCCAATGAGCAGTTCTTC

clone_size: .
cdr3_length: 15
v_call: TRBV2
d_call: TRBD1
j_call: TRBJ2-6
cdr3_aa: CASSGQGYGANVLTF
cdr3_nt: TGTGCCAGCAGCGGACAGGGATATGGGGCCAACGTCCTGACTTTC

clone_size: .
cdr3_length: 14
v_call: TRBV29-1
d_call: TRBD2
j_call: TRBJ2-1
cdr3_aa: CSVEGRVSGMGQFF
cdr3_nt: TGCAGCGTTGAAGGAAGAGTTAGCGGGATGGGTCAGTTCTTC

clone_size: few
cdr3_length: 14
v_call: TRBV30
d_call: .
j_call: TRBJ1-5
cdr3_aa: CAVGRGDSNQPQHF
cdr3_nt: TGTGCCGTGGGGCGAGGGGACAGCAATCAGCCCCAGCATTTT

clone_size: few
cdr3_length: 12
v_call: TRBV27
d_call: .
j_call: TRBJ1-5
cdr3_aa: CASSDSNQPQHF
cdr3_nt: TGTGCCAGCAGCGATAGCAATCAGCCCCAGCATTTT

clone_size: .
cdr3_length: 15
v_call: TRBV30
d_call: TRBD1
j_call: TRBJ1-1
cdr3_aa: CAWSPKQGTNTEAFF
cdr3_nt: TGTGCCTGGAGCCCAAAACAGGGGACGAACACTGAAGCTTTCTTT

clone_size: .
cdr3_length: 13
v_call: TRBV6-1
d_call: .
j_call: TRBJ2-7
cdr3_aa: CAIGGTGFYEQYF
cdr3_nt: TGTGCCATAGGTGGTACAGGGTTCTACGAGCAGTACTTC

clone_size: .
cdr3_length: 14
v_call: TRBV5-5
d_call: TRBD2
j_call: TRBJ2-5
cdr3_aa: CASSPRGGWETQYF
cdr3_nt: TGTGCCAGCAGCCCGCGGGGGGGCTGGGAGACCCAGTACTTC

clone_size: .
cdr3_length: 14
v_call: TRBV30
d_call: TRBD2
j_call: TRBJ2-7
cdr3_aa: CAWSLAGGSDEQYF
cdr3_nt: TGTGCCTGGTCCCTAGCGGGAGGATCGGATGAGCAGTACTTC

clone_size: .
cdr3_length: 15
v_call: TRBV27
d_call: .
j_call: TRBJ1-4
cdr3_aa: CASSPRGTSNEKLFF
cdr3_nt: TGTGCCAGCAGTCCTAGGGGGACCTCTAATGAAAAACTGTTTTTT

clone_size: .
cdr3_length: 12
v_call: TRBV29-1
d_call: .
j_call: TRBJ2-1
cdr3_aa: CSVAGMGGEQFF
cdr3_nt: TGCAGCGTGGCAGGGATGGGGGGTGAGCAGTTCTTC

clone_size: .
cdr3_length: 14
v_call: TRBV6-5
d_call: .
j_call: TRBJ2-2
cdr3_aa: CASSYSGRAGELFF
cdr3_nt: TGTGCCAGCAGTTACTCTGGACGCGCCGGGGAGCTGTTTTTT

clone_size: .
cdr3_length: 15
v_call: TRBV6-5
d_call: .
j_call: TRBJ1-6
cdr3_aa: CASSFAWAAGSPLHF
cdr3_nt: TGTGCCAGCAGTTTTGCTTGGGCAGCGGGGTCACCCCTCCACTTT

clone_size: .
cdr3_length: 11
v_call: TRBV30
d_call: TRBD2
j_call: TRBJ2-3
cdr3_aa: CAWRAGRTQYF
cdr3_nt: TGTGCCTGGAGAGCGGGACGGACGCAGTATTTT

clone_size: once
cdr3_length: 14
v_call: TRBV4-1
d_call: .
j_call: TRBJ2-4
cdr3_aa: CASSQRGGKNIQYF
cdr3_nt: TGCGCCAGCAGCCAGAGGGGCGGCAAAAACATTCAGTACTTC

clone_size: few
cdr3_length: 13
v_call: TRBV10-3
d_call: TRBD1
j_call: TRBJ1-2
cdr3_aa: CAISDRQGLGYTF
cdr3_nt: TGTGCCATCAGTGACAGACAGGGACTGGGCTACACCTTC

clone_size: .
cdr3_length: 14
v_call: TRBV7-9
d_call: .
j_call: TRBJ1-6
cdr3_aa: CASSLADPGSPLHF
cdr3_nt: TGTGCCAGCAGCTTAGCGGACCCTGGTTCACCCCTCCACTTT

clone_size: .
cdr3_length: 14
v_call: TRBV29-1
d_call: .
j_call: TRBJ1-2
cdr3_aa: CSVPEGPANYGYTF
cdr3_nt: TGCAGCGTTCCGGAGGGCCCTGCTAACTATGGCTACACCTTC

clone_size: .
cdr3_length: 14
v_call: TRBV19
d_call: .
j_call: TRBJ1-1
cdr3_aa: CASTSIPLMAEAFF
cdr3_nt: TGTGCCAGTACCTCGATACCTCTAATGGCTGAAGCTTTCTTT

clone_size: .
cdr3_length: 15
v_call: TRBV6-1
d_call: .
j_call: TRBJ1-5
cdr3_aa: CASSGSMYSNQPQHF
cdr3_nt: TGTGCCAGCAGTGGGTCCATGTATAGCAATCAGCCCCAGCATTTT

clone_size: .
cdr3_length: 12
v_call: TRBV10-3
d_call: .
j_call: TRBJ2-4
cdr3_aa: CAISEQGNIQYF
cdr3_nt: TGTGCCATCAGTGAACAGGGAAACATTCAGTACTTC

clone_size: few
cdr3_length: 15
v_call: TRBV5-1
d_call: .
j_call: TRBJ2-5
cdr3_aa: CASSLGPGAGKTQYF
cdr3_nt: TGCGCCAGCAGCTTGGGGCCGGGAGCTGGGAAGACCCAGTACTTC

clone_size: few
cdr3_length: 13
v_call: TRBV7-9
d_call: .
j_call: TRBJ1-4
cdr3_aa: CASNSQGPEKLFF
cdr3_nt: TGTGCCAGCAACTCACAGGGCCCTGAAAAACTGTTTTTT

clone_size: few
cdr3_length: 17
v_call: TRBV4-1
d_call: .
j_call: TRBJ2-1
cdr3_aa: CASSQNYGGSSYNEQFF
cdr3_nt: TGCGCCAGCAGCCAAAATTATGGGGGGAGCTCCTACAATGAGCAGTTCTTC

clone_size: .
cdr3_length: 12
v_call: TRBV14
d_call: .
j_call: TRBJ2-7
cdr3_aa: CASKKQGYEQYF
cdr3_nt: TGTGCCAGCAAAAAACAGGGATACGAGCAGTACTTC

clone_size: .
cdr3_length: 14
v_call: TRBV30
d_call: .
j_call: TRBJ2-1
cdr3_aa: CAWTLGAVNNEQFF
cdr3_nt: TGTGCCTGGACTTTGGGGGCGGTGAACAATGAGCAGTTCTTC

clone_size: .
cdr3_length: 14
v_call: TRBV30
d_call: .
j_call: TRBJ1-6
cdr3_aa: CAWRQGYHNSPLHF
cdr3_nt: TGTGCCTGGAGACAGGGCTATCACAATTCACCCCTCCACTTT

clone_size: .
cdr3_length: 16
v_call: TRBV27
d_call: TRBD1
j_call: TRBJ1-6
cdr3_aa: CASSPRTGVGNSPLHF
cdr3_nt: TGTGCCAGCAGCCCCCGGACAGGGGTGGGTAATTCACCCCTCCACTTT

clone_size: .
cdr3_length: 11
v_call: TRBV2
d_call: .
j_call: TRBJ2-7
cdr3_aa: CASLMSYEQYF
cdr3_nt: TGTGCCTCCCTCATGTCCTACGAGCAGTACTTC

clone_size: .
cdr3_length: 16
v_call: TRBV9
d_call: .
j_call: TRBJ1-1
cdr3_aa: CASSVAARQPNTEAFF
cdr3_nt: TGTGCCAGCAGCGTAGCAGCTCGTCAGCCGAACACTGAAGCTTTCTTT

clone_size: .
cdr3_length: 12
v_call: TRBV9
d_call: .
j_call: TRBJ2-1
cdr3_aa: CASSVGDNEQFF
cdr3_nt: TGTGCCAGCAGCGTAGGGGATAATGAGCAGTTCTTC

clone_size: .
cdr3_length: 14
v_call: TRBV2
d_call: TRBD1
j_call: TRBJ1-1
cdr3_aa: CASSLTGSGTEAFF
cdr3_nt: TGTGCCAGCAGCTTGACAGGGTCGGGCACTGAAGCTTTCTTT

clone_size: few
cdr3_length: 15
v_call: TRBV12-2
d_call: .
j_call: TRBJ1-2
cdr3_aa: CASRKGPSWDYGYTF
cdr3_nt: TGTGCAAGTCGCAAAGGGCCTTCCTGGGACTATGGCTACACCTTC

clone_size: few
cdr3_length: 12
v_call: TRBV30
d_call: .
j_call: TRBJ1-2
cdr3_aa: CAWSGGIGGYTF
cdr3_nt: TGTGCCTGGAGCGGGGGGATCGGTGGCTACACCTTC

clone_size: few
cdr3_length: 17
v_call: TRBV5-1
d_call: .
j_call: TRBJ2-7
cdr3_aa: CASSANYPGTPRDEQYF
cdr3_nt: TGCGCCAGCAGCGCGAACTACCCCGGGACACCTAGGGACGAGCAGTACTTC

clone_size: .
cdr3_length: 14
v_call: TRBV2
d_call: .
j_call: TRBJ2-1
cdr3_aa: CASSPNSKSNEQFF
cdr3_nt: TGTGCCAGCAGTCCAAATAGCAAGAGCAATGAGCAGTTCTTC

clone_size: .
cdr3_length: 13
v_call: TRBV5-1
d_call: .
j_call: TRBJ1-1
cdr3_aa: CASSFGRGTEAFF
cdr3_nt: TGCGCCAGCAGCTTTGGACGAGGCACTGAAGCTTTCTTT

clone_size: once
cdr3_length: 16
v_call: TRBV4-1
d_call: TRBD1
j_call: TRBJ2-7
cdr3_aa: CASSQEGGTGASEQYF
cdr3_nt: TGCGCCAGCAGCCAAGAAGGAGGGACAGGGGCCAGCGAGCAGTACTTC

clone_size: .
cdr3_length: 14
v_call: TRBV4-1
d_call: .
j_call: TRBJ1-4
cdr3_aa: CASSQVGSNEKLFF
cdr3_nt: TGCGCCAGCAGCCAAGTAGGGTCTAATGAAAAACTGTTTTTT

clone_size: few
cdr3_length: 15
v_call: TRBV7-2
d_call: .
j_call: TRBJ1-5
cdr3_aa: CASSLVSGLNQPQHF
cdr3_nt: TGTGCCAGCAGCTTAGTTTCAGGCCTCAATCAGCCCCAGCATTTT

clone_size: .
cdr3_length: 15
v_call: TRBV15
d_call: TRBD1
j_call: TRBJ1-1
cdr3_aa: CATSVRTGEGTEAFF
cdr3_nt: TGTGCCACCAGCGTACGGACAGGGGAGGGAACTGAAGCTTTCTTT

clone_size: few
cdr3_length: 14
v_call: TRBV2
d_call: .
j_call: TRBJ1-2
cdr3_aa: CASSSILKRYGYTF
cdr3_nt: TGTGCCAGCAGCTCCATCCTGAAACGCTATGGCTACACCTTC

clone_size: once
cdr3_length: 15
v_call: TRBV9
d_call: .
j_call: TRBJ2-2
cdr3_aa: CASRRQETNTGELFF
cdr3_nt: TGTGCCAGCAGAAGACAGGAGACAAACACCGGGGAGCTGTTTTTT

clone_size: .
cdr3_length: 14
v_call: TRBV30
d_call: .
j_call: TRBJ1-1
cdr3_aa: CAWSTVQVGAEAFF
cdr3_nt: TGTGCCTGGAGTACGGTCCAGGTTGGGGCTGAAGCTTTCTTT

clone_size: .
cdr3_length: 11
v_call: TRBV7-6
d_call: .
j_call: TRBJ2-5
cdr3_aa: CASSRQETQYF
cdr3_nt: TGTGCCAGCAGCAGACAAGAGACCCAGTACTTC

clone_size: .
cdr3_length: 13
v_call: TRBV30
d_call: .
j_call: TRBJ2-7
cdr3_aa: CAWSKQGLDEQYF
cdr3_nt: TGTGCCTGGAGCAAACAGGGTCTCGACGAGCAGTACTTC

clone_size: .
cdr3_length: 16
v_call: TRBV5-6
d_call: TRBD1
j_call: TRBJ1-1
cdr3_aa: CASRRRGQITNTEAFF
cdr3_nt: TGTGCCAGCAGGCGGAGGGGACAGATAACGAACACTGAAGCTTTCTTT

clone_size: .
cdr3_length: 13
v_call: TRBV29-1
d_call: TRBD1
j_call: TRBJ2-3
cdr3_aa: CSAWTGGTDTQYF
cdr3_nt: TGCAGCGCTTGGACAGGGGGCACAGATACGCAGTATTTT

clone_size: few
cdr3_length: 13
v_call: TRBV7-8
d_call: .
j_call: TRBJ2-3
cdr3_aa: CAGSRRAVDTQYF
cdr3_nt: TGTGCCGGATCGAGGAGGGCCGTAGATACGCAGTATTTT

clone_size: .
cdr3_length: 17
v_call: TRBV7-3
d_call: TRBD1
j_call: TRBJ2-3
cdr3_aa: CASSLTPGTVRTDTQYF
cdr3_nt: TGTGCCAGCAGCTTAACCCCCGGGACAGTTAGGACAGATACGCAGTATTTT